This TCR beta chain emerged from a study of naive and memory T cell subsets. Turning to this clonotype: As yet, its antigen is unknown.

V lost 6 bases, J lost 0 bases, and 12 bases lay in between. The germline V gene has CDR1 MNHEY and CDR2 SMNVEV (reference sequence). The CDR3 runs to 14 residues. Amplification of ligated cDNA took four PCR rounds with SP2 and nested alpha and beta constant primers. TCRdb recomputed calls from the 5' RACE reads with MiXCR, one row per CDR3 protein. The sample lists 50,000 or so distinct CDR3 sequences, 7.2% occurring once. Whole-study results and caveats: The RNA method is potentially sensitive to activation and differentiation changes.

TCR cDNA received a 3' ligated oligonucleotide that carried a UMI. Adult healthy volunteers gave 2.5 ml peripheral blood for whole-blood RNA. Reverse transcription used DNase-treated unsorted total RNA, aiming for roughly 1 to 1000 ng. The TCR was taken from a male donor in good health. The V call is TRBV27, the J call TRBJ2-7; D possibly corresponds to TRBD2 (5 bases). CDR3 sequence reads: CASSWDGSSYEQYF. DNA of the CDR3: TGTGCCAGCAGCTGGGATGGGAGCTCCTACGAGCAGTACTTC.